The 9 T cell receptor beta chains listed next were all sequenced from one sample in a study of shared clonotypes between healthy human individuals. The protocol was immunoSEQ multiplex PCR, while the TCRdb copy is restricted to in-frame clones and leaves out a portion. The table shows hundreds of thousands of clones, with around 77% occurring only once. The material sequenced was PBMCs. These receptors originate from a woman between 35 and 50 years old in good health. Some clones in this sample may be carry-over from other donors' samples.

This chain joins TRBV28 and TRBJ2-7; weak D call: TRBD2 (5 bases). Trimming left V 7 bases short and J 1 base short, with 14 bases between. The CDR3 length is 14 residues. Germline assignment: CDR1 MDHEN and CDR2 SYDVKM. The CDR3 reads CASTMPWRSYEQYF. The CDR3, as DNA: TGTGCCAGCACTATGCCTTGGAGGTCCTACGAGCAGTACTTC. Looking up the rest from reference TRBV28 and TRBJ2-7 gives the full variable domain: DVKVTQSSRYLVKRTGEKVFLECVQDMDHENMFWYRQDPGLGLRLIYFSYDVKMKEKGDIPEGYSVSREKKERFSLILESASTNQTSMYLCASTMPWRSYEQYFGPGTRLTVT.

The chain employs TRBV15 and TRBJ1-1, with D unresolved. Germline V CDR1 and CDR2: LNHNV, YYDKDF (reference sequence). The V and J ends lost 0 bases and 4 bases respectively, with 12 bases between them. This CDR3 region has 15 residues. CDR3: CATSREAGPGTEAFF. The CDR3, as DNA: TGTGCCACCAGCAGAGAGGCAGGCCCTGGCACTGAAGCTTTCTTT.

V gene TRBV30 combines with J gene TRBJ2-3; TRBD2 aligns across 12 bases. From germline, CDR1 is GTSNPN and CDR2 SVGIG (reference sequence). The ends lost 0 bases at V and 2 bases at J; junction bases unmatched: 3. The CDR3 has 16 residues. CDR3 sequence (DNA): TGTGCCTGGAGTGTACTAGCGGGAGGAAACACAGATACGCAGTATTTT. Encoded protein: CAWSVLAGGNTDTQYF.

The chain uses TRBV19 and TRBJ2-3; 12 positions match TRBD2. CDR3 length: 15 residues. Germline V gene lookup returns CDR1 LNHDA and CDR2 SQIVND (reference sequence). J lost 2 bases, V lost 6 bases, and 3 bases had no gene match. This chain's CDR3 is CASSLAGGSTDTQYF. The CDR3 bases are TGTGCCAGTAGCCTAGCGGGAGGGTCCACAGATACGCAGTATTTT. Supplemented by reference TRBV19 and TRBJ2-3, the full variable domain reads DGGITQSPKYLFRKEGQNVTLSCEQNLNHDAMYWYRQDPGQGLRLIYYSQIVNDFQKGDIAEGYSVSREKKESFPLTVTSAQKNPTAFYLCASSLAGGSTDTQYFGPGTRLTVL.

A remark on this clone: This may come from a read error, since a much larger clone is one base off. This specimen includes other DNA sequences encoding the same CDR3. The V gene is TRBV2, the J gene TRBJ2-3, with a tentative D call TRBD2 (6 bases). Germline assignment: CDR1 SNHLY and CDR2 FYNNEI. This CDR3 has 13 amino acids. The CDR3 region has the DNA TGTGCCAGCGCCGGGAGTGCTTGGGATACGCAGTATTTC. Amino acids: CASAGSAWDTQYF. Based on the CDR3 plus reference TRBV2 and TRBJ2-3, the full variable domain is EPEVTQTPSHQVTQMGQEVILRCVPISNHLYFYWYRQILGQKVEFLVSFYNNEISEKSEIFDDQFSVERPDGSNFTLKIRSTKLEDSAMYFCASAGSAWDTQYFGPGTRLTVL.

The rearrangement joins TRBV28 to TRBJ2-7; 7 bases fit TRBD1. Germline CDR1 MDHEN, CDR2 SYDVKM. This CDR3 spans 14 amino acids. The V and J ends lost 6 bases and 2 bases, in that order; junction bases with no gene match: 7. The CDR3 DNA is TGTGCCAGCAGAACGACAGGGTATCCCTACGAGCAGTACTTC. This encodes CASRTTGYPYEQYF.

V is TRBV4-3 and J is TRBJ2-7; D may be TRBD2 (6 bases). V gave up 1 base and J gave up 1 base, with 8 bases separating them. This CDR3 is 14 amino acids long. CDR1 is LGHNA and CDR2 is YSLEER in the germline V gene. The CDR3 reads CASSQGGASYEQYF. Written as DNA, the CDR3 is TGCGCCAGCAGCCAAGGCGGGGCATCCTACGAGCAGTACTTC.

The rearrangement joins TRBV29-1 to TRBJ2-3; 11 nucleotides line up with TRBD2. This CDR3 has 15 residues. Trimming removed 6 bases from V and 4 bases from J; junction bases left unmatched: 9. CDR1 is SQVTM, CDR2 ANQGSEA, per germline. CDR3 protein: CSVGIGTSGSDTQYF. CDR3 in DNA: TGCAGCGTGGGGATAGGGACTAGCGGCTCAGATACGCAGTATTTT.

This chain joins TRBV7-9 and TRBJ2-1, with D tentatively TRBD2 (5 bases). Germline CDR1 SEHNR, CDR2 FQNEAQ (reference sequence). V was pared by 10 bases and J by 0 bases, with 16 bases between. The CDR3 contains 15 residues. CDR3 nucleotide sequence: TGTGCCATCCCGGAGGTGGCCAGCTCCTACAATGAGCAGTTCTTC. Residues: CAIPEVASSYNEQFF.